Listed below are T cell receptor beta chains from one sample, sequenced in a study of T-cell reconstitution after alpha-beta-depleted transplantation in children. TCRdb ran MiXCR on the PCR reads and lists one entry per CDR3 protein. The profile covers over 200,000 distinct CDR3 sequences, with about a sixth appearing a single time and about 41% taken by the ten largest. The input for sequencing was PBMCs, mostly from graft donor cells, taken 360 days after TCRalphabeta/CD19-depleted stem cell transplant. Receptors were obtained from a male patient between 2 and 10 years old who had a stem cell transplant for acute lymphoblastic leukemia, so the T cells may come from the graft donor. Each CDR3 is given without its conserved first and last residue.

V,CDR3
TRBV9,ASSVELAVDTQY
TRBV6-5,ASSYRQVTYEQY
TRBV10-3,AISEGGQPQH
TRBV7-2,ASSRDVGGTDTQY
TRBV5-1,ASSLGGAGTDTQY
TRBV7-2,ASSLAGVYEQY
TRBV3-1,ASSQDEGTQY
TRBV4-1,ASSQDEIAGGHRELF
TRBV16,ASSQSLAGLGKSYT
TRBV20-1,SARDPRGGRAYEQY
TRBV4-3,ASSQDSGTGEAF
TRBV7-2,ASSLYSYRGTGELF
TRBV20-1,SARDLRTSSYNEQF
TRBV12-3/TRBV12-4,ASSSTGNTEAF
TRBV29-1,SVEPGPGEQF
TRBV20-1,SASHLDRVVYGYT
TRBV9,ASSVATSGELF
TRBV6-1,ASSQRTHMTPNGYT
TRBV25-1,ASRITRGQITEAF
TRBV7-2,ASTDRLAQDTQY
TRBV7-2,ASSLSRAVTDTQY
TRBV12-3/TRBV12-4,ASSLALMYNEQF
TRBV3-1,ASSQDGTDSNQPQH
TRBV20-1,SALVRPGPGNNEQF
TRBV20-1,SAAAFGSPLH
TRBV7-9,ASSQDTGTDTQY
TRBV4-2,ASSQDWGWSSNQPQH
TRBV5-1,ASSFQGQGSGYT
TRBV11-2,ASSLEGAGNPYEQY
TRBV11-2,ASSPLGGEGNQPQH
TRBV7-2,ASSFSRTPTYEQY
TRBV12-3/TRBV12-4,ASSPGEGYNEQF
TRBV29-1,SAKEATANTGELF
TRBV20-1,SPHGLKETQY
TRBV29-1,SVEELQEITAKSPLH
TRBV7-9,ASSLAPGQGVGEQF
TRBV5-1,ASSFILGPGQETQY
TRBV5-6,ASSFLEGKETQY
TRBV7-9,ASSLDAGSPLNEQF
TRBV20-1,SARNTGTPTDTQY